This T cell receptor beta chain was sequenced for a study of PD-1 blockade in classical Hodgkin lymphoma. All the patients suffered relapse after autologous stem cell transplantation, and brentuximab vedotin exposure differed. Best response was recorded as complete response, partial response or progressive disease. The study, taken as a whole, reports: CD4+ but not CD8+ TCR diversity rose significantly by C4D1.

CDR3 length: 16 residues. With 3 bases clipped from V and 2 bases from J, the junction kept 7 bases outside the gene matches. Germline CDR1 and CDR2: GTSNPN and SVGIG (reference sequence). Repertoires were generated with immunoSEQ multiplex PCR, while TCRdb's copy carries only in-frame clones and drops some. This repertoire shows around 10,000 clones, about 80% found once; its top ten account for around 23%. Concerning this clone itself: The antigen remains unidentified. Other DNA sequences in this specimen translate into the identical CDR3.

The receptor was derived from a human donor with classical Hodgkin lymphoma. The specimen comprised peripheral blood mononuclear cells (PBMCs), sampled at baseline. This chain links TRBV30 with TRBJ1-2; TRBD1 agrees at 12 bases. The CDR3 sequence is CAWRVGTGGTNYGYTF. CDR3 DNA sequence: TGTGCCTGGAGGGTGGGGACAGGGGGCACGAACTATGGCTACACCTTC. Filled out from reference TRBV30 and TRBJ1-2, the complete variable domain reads SQTIHQWPATLVQPVGSPLSLECTVEGTSNPNLYWYRQAAGRGLQLLFYSVGIGQISSEVPQNLSASRPQDRQFILSSKKLLLSDSGFYLCAWRVGTGGTNYGYTFGSGTRLTVV.